These 19 T cell receptor beta chains share one sample of origin, sequenced in a study of blood T cell repertoires in COVID-19. Produced via immunoSEQ multiplex PCR; TCRdb's table is partial and in-frame only. The sample includes 210,000 or so clones, approximately 91% of them seen just once. Sequenced input: peripheral blood. The receptors originated from a woman between 40 and 50 years old who had recovered from COVID-19.

This chain links TRBV7-2 with TRBJ1-2, with TRBD1 matching over 7 bases. Germline V CDR1 and CDR2: SGHTA, FQGNSA. This CDR3 comprises 14 residues. V was pared by 5 bases and J by 8 bases, with 11 bases of the junction left unmatched. The CDR3 DNA follows: TGTGCCAGCAGCAACCAGGGGGAGGTAGGAGGCTACACCTTC. Translation: CASSNQGEVGGYTF. Based on the CDR3 plus reference TRBV7-2 and TRBJ1-2, the full variable domain is GAGVSQSPSNKVTEKGKDVELRCDPISGHTALYWYRQSLGQGLEFLIYFQGNSAPDKSGLPSDRFSAERTGGSVSTLTIQRTQQEDSAVYLCASSNQGEVGGYTFGSGTRLTVV.

The rearrangement joins TRBV28 to TRBJ2-5; D gene ambiguous. Trimming took off 5 bases at V and 6 bases at J, with 13 bases between the two ends. This CDR3 contains 13 residues. Germline CDR1 is MDHEN and CDR2 is SYDVKM. The CDR3 DNA reads TGTGCCAGCAGTAAACGGCTAGTAAAGACCCAGTACTTC. This translates into CASSKRLVKTQYF.

This clone was seen only once. V usage is TRBV12-3 or TRBV12-4 and J usage is TRBJ2-3; D call uncertain. V lost 6 bases and J 4 bases, leaving 8 bases between the germline ends. The CDR3 loop spans 12 amino acids. CDR3 loop: CASRYTPDTQYF. CDR3 nucleotide sequence: TGTGCCAGCAGATACACCCCAGATACGCAGTATTTT.

The DNA for the CDR3 is TGTGCCAGCAGTGAAAGGGACAGGGAGACCCAGTACTTC. Amino acids: CASSERDRETQYF. The chain uses TRBV6-1 and TRBJ2-5; 8 nucleotides agree with TRBD1. The V and J ends lost 2 bases and 5 bases, in that order; junction bases with no gene match: 1. The CDR3 has 13 amino acids. The germline V gene has CDR1 MNHNS and CDR2 SASEGT.

The CDR3 DNA sequence: TGCGCCAGCAGCCCCACGCCTCGGGACAGGGCCTCGGGCAATGAGCAGTTCTTC. Protein: CASSPTPRDRASGNEQFF. The chain recombines TRBV4-1 with TRBJ2-1; 9 bases align to TRBD1. The germline gives CDR1 MGHRA, CDR2 YSYEKL. This CDR3 spans 18 amino acids. Unmatched junction bases numbered 16, after V lost 4 bases and J lost 6 bases.

This clone came up once. V gene TRBV6-1 combines with J gene TRBJ1-1; no clear D gene. The ends were cut back, 0 bases at V and 5 bases at J, with 13 bases in the middle. CDR3 length: 15 residues. CDR1 and CDR2 (germline): MNHNS, SASEGT. The CDR3 loop is CASSEAQGVRTEAFF. The CDR3 DNA follows: TGTGCCAGCAGTGAAGCGCAAGGAGTACGGACTGAAGCTTTCTTT.

The chain combines TRBV12-3 or TRBV12-4 with TRBJ1-1; 7 positions agree with TRBD1. Unmatched junction bases numbered 4, after V lost 1 base and J lost 11 bases. This CDR3 region has 12 residues. The CDR3 DNA sequence: TGTGCCAGCAGTTTAGGGCCAGGGGGGGCTTTCTTT. This sequence encodes CASSLGPGGAFF.

The chain couples TRBV19 to TRBJ2-1; a weak D match, TRBD2 (7 bases). This CDR3 has 13 residues. Trimming cost V 1 base and J 8 bases, with 9 bases left between them. Looked up from germline, CDR1 is LNHDA and CDR2 is SQIVND (reference sequence). CDR3: CASSIGGGDEQFF. CDR3 nucleotides: TGTGCCAGTAGTATAGGGGGGGGCGATGAGCAGTTCTTC. Full variable domain (missing parts from reference TRBV19 and TRBJ2-1): DGGITQSPKYLFRKEGQNVTLSCEQNLNHDAMYWYRQDPGQGLRLIYYSQIVNDFQKGDIAEGYSVSREKKESFPLTVTSAQKNPTAFYLCASSIGGGDEQFFGPGTRLTVL.

The chain couples TRBV3-1 (or the pseudogene TRBV3-2) to TRBJ2-5; the match to TRBD1 covers 8 bases. The ends lost 2 bases at V and 5 bases at J; junction bases unmatched: 7. This CDR3 comprises 15 residues. Germline loops: CDR1 LGHDT, CDR2 YNNKEL (reference sequence). DNA of the CDR3: TGTGCCAGCAGCCAATCACAGGGGGTAGGGGAGACCCAGTACTTC. Protein product: CASSQSQGVGETQYF.

This clone has a count of ten or more. V usage is TRBV28 and J usage is TRBJ1-1; a weak D match, TRBD1 (6 bases). V was pared by 3 bases and J by 8 bases, with 10 bases between. The germline CDR1 and CDR2 sequences are MDHEN and SYDVKM. CDR3 length: 12 amino acids. The CDR3 loop is CASSFGTIEAFF. The CDR3 DNA reads TGTGCCAGCAGTTTCGGGACAATCGAAGCTTTCTTT.

This chain joins TRBV19 and TRBJ2-5; TRBD1 matches 11 bases. The CDR3 is 18 residues long. Per germline, CDR1 LNHDA and CDR2 SQIVND (reference sequence). Germline trimming cut 4 bases from V and 1 base from J; bases unmatched to any gene: 11. The CDR3 nucleotides read TGTGCCAGTAGTAGTCCGGGACAGGGGGTCGCGCTCCAAGAGACCCAGTACTTC. Its translation: CASSSPGQGVALQETQYF.

The CDR3 nucleotides read TGTGCCAGCTCACCAAACCGGGGACTAGCGCTAATAAACCACTACGAGCAGTACTTC. Its translation: CASSPNRGLALINHYEQYF. The rearrangement joins TRBV18 to TRBJ2-7; 10 bases agree with TRBD2. This CDR3 is built from 19 residues. CDR1 and CDR2 from the germline V gene are KGHSH and LQKENI. Unmatched junction bases numbered 16, after V lost 2 bases and J lost 3 bases.

The rearrangement joins TRBV6-2 or TRBV6-3 to TRBJ2-7, with a weak D call TRBD1 (5 bases). This CDR3 has 12 amino acids. V was pared by 5 bases and J by 2 bases, with 7 bases between. Germline V gene lookup returns CDR1 MNHEY and CDR2 SVGEGT. The CDR3 bases are TGTGCCAGCAGTCCGGACACCTACGAGCAGTACTTC. Protein sequence: CASSPDTYEQYF.

The chain employs TRBV19 and TRBJ1-5; D possibly corresponds to TRBD1 (6 bases). Germline loops: CDR1 LNHDA, CDR2 SQIVND (reference sequence). V lost 7 bases and J lost 5, with 12 bases in between. CDR3 length: 13 residues. DNA of the CDR3: TGTGCCAGTACCCAGGGGTTCTATCAGCCCCAGCATTTT. Encoded protein: CASTQGFYQPQHF.

The rearrangement uses TRBV19 and TRBJ2-1; 8 bases are a match to TRBD2. This CDR3 has 15 residues. Germline trimming cut 4 bases from V and 6 bases from J; bases unmatched to any gene: 8. Germline V gene sequence: CDR1 LNHDA, CDR2 SQIVND (reference sequence). DNA of the CDR3: TGTGCCAGTAGTACCGCCGGGACTAGGGGCAATGAGCAGTTCTTC. This translates into CASSTAGTRGNEQFF.

The chain recombines TRBV10-3 with TRBJ2-6; perhaps TRBD1 as D (5 bases). The germline V gene has CDR1 ENHRY and CDR2 SYGVKD. V lost 0 bases to trimming and J lost 4 bases, with 7 bases between them. The CDR3 is 15 residues long. The CDR3 protein is CAISESGVGANVLTF. Here the CDR3 DNA reads TGTGCCATCAGTGAGTCAGGGGTCGGGGCCAACGTCCTGACTTTC.

This chain connects TRBV7-7 to TRBJ2-1; D gene unclear. Looked up from germline, CDR1 is SSHAT and CDR2 is FNYEAQ (reference sequence). V was trimmed by 2 bases and J by 6 bases, leaving 14 bases between them. This CDR3 is 15 amino acids long. In DNA, the CDR3 is TGTGCCAGCAGCTTAAACCCCACCAGTCCCAATGAGCAGTTCTTC. It translates to CASSLNPTSPNEQFF.

This rearrangement joins TRBV28 to TRBJ2-1, with a weak D call TRBD1 (5 bases). The CDR3 covers 16 residues. Trimming pared 6 bases from V and 2 bases from J, leaving 17 bases between. Per germline, CDR1 MDHEN and CDR2 SYDVKM. Here the CDR3 DNA reads TGTGCCAGCAGGCTCCTTAGTGACAGCCCCTACAATGAGCAGTTCTTC. Residues: CASRLLSDSPYNEQFF.

The rearrangement links TRBV2 to TRBJ2-6; D is possibly TRBD1 (8 bases). The germline gives CDR1 SNHLY, CDR2 FYNNEI. This CDR3 is 17 amino acids long. Trimming removed 6 bases at V and 1 base at J, with 16 bases between. CDR3 amino acids: CASRIDRGGSGANVLTF. Here the CDR3 DNA reads TGTGCCAGCAGGATCGACAGGGGAGGGTCTGGGGCCAACGTCCTGACTTTC.